One sample yielded the 7 T cell receptor beta chains listed below, sequenced in a study of T-cell memory formation after mild COVID-19 (dated by TCRdb to about 2021). To prepare the library, 5' RACE was applied. The instrument was an Illumina NovaSeq 6000. TCRdb passed the public sequencing reads through fastp at Q25 and MiXCR, retaining productive beta sequences. Each CDR3 protein appears once, grouped with its most common genes and DNA. This sample lists 280,000 or so distinct CDR3 sequences; over 7% were detected once. Roughly 22% of the sample lies in the top ten. The sample taken for sequencing was PBMCs or a T cell subset sorted from them (not recorded which). The receptors were sampled from a man in his late teens or twenties who had mild COVID-19 (a few samples of this study predate the infection). The sample titles of this study are shuffled in the database, so cell type and time point are left out; the donor was told from shared clones.

This chain joins TRBV20-1 and TRBJ1-5; 7 bases match TRBD1. The CDR3 sequence is 15 residues long. V was clipped by 4 bases and J by 1 base; unmatched bases: 7. Germline V gene sequence: CDR1 DFQATT, CDR2 SNEGSKA (reference sequence). The CDR3 DNA follows: TGCAGTGCTAAACGACAGGGAGTAAGCAATCAGCCCCAGCATTTT. Translation: CSAKRQGVSNQPQHF.

This rearrangement joins TRBV6-6 to TRBJ1-5; TRBD1 is a possible D gene (6 bases). V shed 7 bases and J shed 6 bases, with 16 bases lying between them. This CDR3 comprises 14 residues. Germline lookup yields CDR1 MNHNY and CDR2 SVGAGI (reference sequence). The CDR3 DNA reads TGTGCCAGCACCCGGGGGGGGGCTCGTCAGCCCCAGCATTTT. Amino acids: CASTRGGARQPQHF.

This chain joins TRBV2 and TRBJ1-4, with D unclear. V gave up 1 base and J gave up 11 bases, with 11 bases separating them. Germline V gives CDR1 SNHLY, CDR2 FYNNEI. This CDR3 region has 13 residues. In DNA form, the CDR3 reads TGTGCCAGCAGTGAAGATGGGATTTGGAAACTGTTTTTT. This codes for CASSEDGIWKLFF.

The CDR3 region has the DNA TGTGCCAGCACCGGAGGGGCTCGAGAGACCCAGTACTTC. Protein: CASTGGARETQYF. The gene calls are TRBV25-1 and TRBJ2-5, with D possibly matching TRBD2 (6 bases). CDR1 and CDR2 from the germline V gene are MGHDK and SYGVNS. The CDR3 loop spans 13 amino acids. Between the trimmed V and J ends, which lost 7 bases and 4 bases, there was a span of 13 bases.

This clonotype was seen more than once but under ten times. The chain combines TRBV5-4 with TRBJ2-4; TRBD2 matches 9 bases. The germline CDR1 and CDR2 sequences are SGHNT and YYREEE (reference sequence). V gave up 2 bases and J gave up 5 bases; unmatched junction bases: 5. The CDR3 extends over 15 amino acids. The CDR3 nucleotides are TGTGCCAGCAGCTTCGGCGGGGGGGCCGAAAACATTCAGTACTTC. Protein sequence: CASSFGGGAENIQYF.

This clonotype was picked up a small number of times. The J gene is TRBJ2-5, the V gene TRBV5-1; D is unresolved. Per the germline V gene, CDR1 is SGHRS and CDR2 is YFSETQ. The CDR3 consists of 15 residues. The V end was cut by 5 bases, the J end by 5 bases, with 19 bases between. The CDR3 here is CASRPGKGGAETQYF. Here the CDR3 DNA reads TGCGCCAGCAGACCTGGAAAGGGTGGCGCGGAGACCCAGTACTTC. Full variable domain (remainder filled in from reference TRBV5-1 and TRBJ2-5): KAGVTQTPRYLIKTRGQQVTLSCSPISGHRSVSWYQQTPGQGLQFLFEYFSETQRNKGNFPGRFSGRQFSNSRSEMNVSTLELGDSALYLCASRPGKGGAETQYFGPGTRLLVL.

This rearrangement joins TRBV7-9 to TRBJ1-1; the D is unclear. The CDR3 is 15 amino acids. Deletions cut 1 base from V and 1 base from J, with 10 bases between. Germline lookup yields CDR1 SEHNR and CDR2 FQNEAQ (reference sequence). This chain's CDR3 is CASSLVSRANTEAFF. CDR3 DNA sequence: TGTGCCAGCAGCTTAGTTTCGCGAGCGAACACTGAAGCTTTCTTT.